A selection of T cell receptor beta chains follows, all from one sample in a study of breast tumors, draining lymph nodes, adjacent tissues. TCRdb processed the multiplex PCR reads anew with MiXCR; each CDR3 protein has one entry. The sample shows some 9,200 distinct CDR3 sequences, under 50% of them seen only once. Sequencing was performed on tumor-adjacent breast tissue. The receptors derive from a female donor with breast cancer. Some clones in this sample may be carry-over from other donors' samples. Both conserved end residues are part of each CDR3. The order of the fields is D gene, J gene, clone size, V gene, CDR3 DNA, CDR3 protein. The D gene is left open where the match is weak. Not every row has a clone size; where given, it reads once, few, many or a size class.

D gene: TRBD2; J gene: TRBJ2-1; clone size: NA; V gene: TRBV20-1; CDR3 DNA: TGCAGTGCTAGATCCCCCGGGGGGTCCGAATCTATCGATGAGCAGTTCTTC; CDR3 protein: CSARSPGGSESIDEQFF
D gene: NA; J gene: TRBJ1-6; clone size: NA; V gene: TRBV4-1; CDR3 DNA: TGCGCCAGCAGCGGTGTGGGGGCGGTGATTTCACCCCTCCACTTT; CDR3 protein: CASSGVGAVISPLHF
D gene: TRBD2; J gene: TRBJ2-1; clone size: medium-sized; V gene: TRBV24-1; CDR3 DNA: TGTGCCACCCGTAAGCCGGGGGGGGAGCAGTTCTTC; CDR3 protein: CATRKPGGEQFF
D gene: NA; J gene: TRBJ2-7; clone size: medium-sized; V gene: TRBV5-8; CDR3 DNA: TGTGCCAGCAGCTTGGCCGAGGGAGCCTACGAGCAGTACTTC; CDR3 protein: CASSLAEGAYEQYF
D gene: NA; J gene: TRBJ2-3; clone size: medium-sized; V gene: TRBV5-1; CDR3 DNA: TGCGCCAGCAGCTCCGCTAGCACAGATACGCAGTATTTT; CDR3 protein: CASSSASTDTQYF
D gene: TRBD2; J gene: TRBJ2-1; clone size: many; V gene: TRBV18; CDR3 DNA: TGTGCCAGCTCACCTCCTAGCGGGAGTAGAAATGAGCAGTTCTTC; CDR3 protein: CASSPPSGSRNEQFF
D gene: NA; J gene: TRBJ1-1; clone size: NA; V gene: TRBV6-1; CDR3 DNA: TGTGCCAGCAGGTCCGACAGGAACACTGAAGCTTTCTTT; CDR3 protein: CASRSDRNTEAFF
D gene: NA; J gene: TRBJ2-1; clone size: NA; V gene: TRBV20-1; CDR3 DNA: TGCAGTGCCCATCGGTCAGGAAGCGAGCAGTTCTTC; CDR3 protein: CSAHRSGSEQFF
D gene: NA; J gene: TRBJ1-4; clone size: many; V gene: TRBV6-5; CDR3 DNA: TGTGCCAGCAGCCCATGGGGGGCGAGGGATGAAAAACTGTTTTTT; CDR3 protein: CASSPWGARDEKLFF
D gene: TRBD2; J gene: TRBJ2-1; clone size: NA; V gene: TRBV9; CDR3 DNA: TGTGCCAGCAGCGGATCACTAGCGGGAGGGCCTGGAGAGCAGTTCTTC; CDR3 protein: CASSGSLAGGPGEQFF
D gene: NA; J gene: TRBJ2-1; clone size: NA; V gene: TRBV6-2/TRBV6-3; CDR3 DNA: TGTGCCAGCAGTTTACACGAAAGCTCCTACAATGAGCAGTTCTTC; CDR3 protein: CASSLHESSYNEQFF
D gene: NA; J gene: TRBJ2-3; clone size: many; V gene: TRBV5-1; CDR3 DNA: TGCGCCAGCACATCCACAGATACGCAGTATTTT; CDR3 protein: CASTSTDTQYF
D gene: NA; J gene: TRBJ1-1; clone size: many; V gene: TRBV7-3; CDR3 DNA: TGTGCCAGCAGCCTAGATATGAACACTGAAGCTTTCTTT; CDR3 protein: CASSLDMNTEAFF
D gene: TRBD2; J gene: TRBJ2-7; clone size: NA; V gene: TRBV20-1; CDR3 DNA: TGCAGTGCCCCAACTAGCGGAGCGACCTACGAGCAGTACTTC; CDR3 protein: CSAPTSGATYEQYF
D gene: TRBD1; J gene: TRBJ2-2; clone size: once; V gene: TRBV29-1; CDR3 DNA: TGCAGCGGGTGGACAGGAGGAAGCGGGGAGCTGTTTTTT; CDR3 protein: CSGWTGGSGELFF
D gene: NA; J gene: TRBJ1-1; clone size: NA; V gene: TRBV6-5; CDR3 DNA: TGTGCCAGCAGATCGAAGGGGAGCCCTGAAGCTTTCTTT; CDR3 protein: CASRSKGSPEAFF
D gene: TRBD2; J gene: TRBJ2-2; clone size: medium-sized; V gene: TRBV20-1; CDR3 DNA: TGCAGTGCTAGAGCTGTGTCTAGCGGGAGTATTACCGGGGAGCTGTTTTTT; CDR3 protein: CSARAVSSGSITGELFF
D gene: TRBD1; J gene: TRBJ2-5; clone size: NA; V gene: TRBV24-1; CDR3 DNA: TGTGCCACCAGTGAGTCACCGGGACAGGGGAAAGAGACCCAGTACTTC; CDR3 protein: CATSESPGQGKETQYF